What follows are 8 T cell receptor beta chains derived from one specimen sequenced in a study of response to subunit inactivated influenza vaccine. TCRdb re-called the RT-PCR reads with MiXCR, one entry per CDR3 protein. Among 650,000 to 800,000 distinct CDR3 sequences listed, 15% to 20% were seen once. Here the sequenced sample was PBMCs from blood, taken around 5 days after vaccination. Receptors were obtained from a man in his forties or fifties who received an inactivated influenza vaccine.

This clonotype was seen more than once but under ten times. The chain recombines TRBV15 with TRBJ2-4; TRBD1 might be the D (6 bases). The CDR3 runs 16 residues. Germline V gives CDR1 LNHNV, CDR2 YYDKDF (reference sequence). Trimming removed 5 bases from V and 0 bases from J, with 14 bases in between. CDR3 coding DNA: TGTGCCACCAGCCGGGCCAGGGGAATAGCCAAAAACATTCAGTACTTC. Protein product: CATSRARGIAKNIQYF.

V is TRBV24-1 and J is TRBJ1-5, with 8 positions matching TRBD1. V gave up 2 bases and J gave up 4 bases; unmatched junction bases: 6. CDR1 KGHDR and CDR2 SFDVKD come from the germline V gene. This CDR3 is 16 amino acids long. CDR3 amino acids: CATSDSRTGSNQPQHF. CDR3 nucleotide sequence: TGTGCCACCAGTGATTCCCGGACAGGGAGTAATCAGCCCCAGCATTTT.

A few counts support this clonotype. V gene TRBV5-1 combines with J gene TRBJ2-7, with 11 bases aligning to TRBD1. This CDR3 has 15 residues. Trimming cost V 4 bases and J 5 bases; bases outside gene matches: 8. Looked up from germline, CDR1 is SGHRS and CDR2 is YFSETQ. The CDR3, as DNA: TGCGCCAGCAGCGCCCGGGACAGGGGGTCAGACGAGCAGTACTTC. This codes for CASSARDRGSDEQYF.

The gene calls are TRBV20-1 and TRBJ1-2, with D unresolved. Germline lookup yields CDR1 DFQATT and CDR2 SNEGSKA (reference sequence). Trimming shortened V by 3 bases and J by 1 base, and 9 bases separated the two germline ends. The CDR3 is 13 residues long. This CDR3 reads CSASEQINYGYTF. CDR3 sequence (DNA): TGCAGTGCTAGTGAGCAGATTAACTATGGCTACACCTTC.

This chain connects TRBV5-1 to TRBJ2-5, with D possibly matching TRBD1 (6 bases). Germline V gives CDR1 SGHRS, CDR2 YFSETQ. Trimming pared 6 bases from V and 2 bases from J, leaving 11 bases between. This CDR3 is 13 amino acids long. The CDR3, as DNA: TGCGCCAGCACTGCGGACAGTCAAGAGACCCAGTACTTC. It translates to CASTADSQETQYF. Full variable domain (remainder filled in from reference TRBV5-1 and TRBJ2-5): KAGVTQTPRYLIKTRGQQVTLSCSPISGHRSVSWYQQTPGQGLQFLFEYFSETQRNKGNFPGRFSGRQFSNSRSEMNVSTLELGDSALYLCASTADSQETQYFGPGTRLLVL.

This clonotype was observed once. DNA of the CDR3: TGCAGCGCCGAGGGCGGGAGAAGAAATGAGCAGTTCTTC. Protein sequence: CSAEGGRRNEQFF. This rearrangement joins TRBV29-1 to TRBJ2-1; the match to TRBD2 covers 7 bases. Germline assignment: CDR1 SQVTM and CDR2 ANQGSEA. The CDR3 covers 13 residues. J gave up 7 bases and V 7 bases, and 10 bases lay outside the gene matches.

V usage is TRBV29-1 and J usage is TRBJ2-5; 7 nucleotides match TRBD2. This CDR3 is 12 amino acids long. The V and J ends lost 1 base and 5 bases, in that order; junction bases with no gene match: 1. The V gene's germline CDR1 is SQVTM and CDR2 ANQGSEA. CDR3 sequence reads: CSVEVGGETQYF. The CDR3 DNA reads as TGCAGCGTTGAAGTGGGAGGGGAGACCCAGTACTTC.

The chain joins TRBV20-1 to TRBJ2-4; TRBD1 or TRBD2 may be the D gene (5 bases each). The CDR3 runs 13 residues. Trimming took off 5 bases at V and 8 bases at J, with 16 bases between the two ends. From germline, CDR1 is DFQATT and CDR2 SNEGSKA (reference sequence). CDR3 sequence: CSAQEGFRDIQYF. CDR3 nucleotides: TGCAGTGCTCAAGAGGGGTTTAGAGACATTCAGTACTTC.